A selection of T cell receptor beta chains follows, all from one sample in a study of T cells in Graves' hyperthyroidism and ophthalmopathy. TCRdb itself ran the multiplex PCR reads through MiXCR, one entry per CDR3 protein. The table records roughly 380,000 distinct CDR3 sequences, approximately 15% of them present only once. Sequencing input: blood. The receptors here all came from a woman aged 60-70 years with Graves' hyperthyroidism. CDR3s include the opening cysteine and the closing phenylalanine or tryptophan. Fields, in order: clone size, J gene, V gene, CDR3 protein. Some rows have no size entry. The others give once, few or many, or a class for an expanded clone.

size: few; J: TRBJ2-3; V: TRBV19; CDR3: CASSMKGGNTDTQYF
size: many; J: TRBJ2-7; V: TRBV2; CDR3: CASSRQGSQQYF
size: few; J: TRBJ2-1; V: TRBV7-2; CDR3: CASSLVWAGANEQFF
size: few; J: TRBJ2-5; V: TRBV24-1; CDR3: CATSERGPRETQYF
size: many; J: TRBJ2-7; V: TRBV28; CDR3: CASSLFGYEQYF
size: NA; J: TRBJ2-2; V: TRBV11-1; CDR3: CASSQEPGSRSGELFF
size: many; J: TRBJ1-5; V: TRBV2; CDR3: CASSLLTGGNQPQHF
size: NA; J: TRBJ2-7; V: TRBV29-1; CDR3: CSVEGGQGADEQYF
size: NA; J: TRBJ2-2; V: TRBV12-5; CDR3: CASATERTPATGELFF
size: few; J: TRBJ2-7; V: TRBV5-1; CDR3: CASSGQTGTDSYEQYF
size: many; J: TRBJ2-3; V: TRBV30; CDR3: CAWSVLTHTQYF
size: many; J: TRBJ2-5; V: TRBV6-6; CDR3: CASSYRRIGERETQYF
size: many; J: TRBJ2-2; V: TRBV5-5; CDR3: CASSLDSGNTGELFF
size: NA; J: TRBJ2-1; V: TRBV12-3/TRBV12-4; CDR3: CASSPGTSGPGTYNEQFF
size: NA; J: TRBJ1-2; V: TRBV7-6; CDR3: CASSRDAYGYTF
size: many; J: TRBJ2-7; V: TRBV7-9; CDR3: CASSLDAGPGEQYF
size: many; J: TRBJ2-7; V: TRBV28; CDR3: CASRPGTSGSGEQYF
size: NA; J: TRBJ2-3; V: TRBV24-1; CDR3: CATSDLRWDTQYF
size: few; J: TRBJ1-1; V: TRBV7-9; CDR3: CASSPGLNTETFF
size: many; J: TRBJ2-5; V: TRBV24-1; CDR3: CATSAVTGRRETQYF
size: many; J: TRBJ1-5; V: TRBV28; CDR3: CASGGAYSNQPQHF
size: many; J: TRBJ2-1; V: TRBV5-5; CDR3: CASSWTGLAGQFF
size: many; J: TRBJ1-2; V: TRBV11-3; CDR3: CASSLRGSDGYTF